Each of the 26 T cell receptor beta chains below was sequenced from the same sample in a study of blood T cell repertoires in COVID-19. The data were produced by immunoSEQ multiplex PCR, yet TCRdb's version contains in-frame clones alone and is incomplete. Here the sample spans approximately 97,000 clones, roughly 87% being singletons. The sample taken for sequencing was peripheral blood. The receptors originated from a woman aged 45-60 years with COVID-19, enrolled during active disease.

The sample holds one count of this clone. The chain links TRBV5-1 to TRBJ2-5; 13 nucleotides match TRBD2. Germline values: CDR1 SGHRS, CDR2 YFSETQ. J lost 4 bases, V lost 4 bases, and 7 bases had no gene match. The length of the CDR3 is 16 residues. CDR3 nucleotide sequence: TGCGCCAGCAGCCCTACTAGCGGGGGGGCCCCAGAGACCCAGTACTTC. Translated: CASSPTSGGAPETQYF.

The gene calls are TRBV3-1 (or the pseudogene TRBV3-2) and TRBJ1-4, with a tentative D call TRBD1 (6 bases). In germline, CDR1 is LGHDT, CDR2 YNNKEL (reference sequence). The ends were cut back, 1 base at V and 7 bases at J, with 13 bases in the middle. This CDR3 is built from 15 residues. The CDR3: CASSQAGKGGEKLFF. CDR3 nucleotide sequence: TGTGCCAGCAGCCAAGCCGGGAAAGGGGGTGAAAAACTGTTTTTT.

The DNA of the CDR3 is TGTGCCAGCAGTGACACAGGGTTACAGCCCCAGCATTTT. This codes for CASSDTGLQPQHF. This chain uses TRBV2 with TRBJ1-5, with D maybe TRBD1 (6 bases). This CDR3 has 13 residues. Germline lookup yields CDR1 SNHLY and CDR2 FYNNEI. V gave up 3 bases and J gave up 7 bases, with 10 bases separating them.

The chain links TRBV25-1 to TRBJ1-2, with 7 bases aligning to TRBD1. Looked up from germline, CDR1 is MGHDK and CDR2 is SYGVNS. The V gene end was trimmed by 5 bases and the J gene end by 3 bases; junction bases not matched to a gene: 9. CDR3 length: 15 residues. CDR3 in DNA: TGTGCCAGCAGTTCCGGGACAGCAGCTTACTATGGCTACACCTTC. Translated: CASSSGTAAYYGYTF.

This clone was detected only a few times. The rearrangement uses TRBV6-5 and TRBJ1-3, with 8 bases fitting TRBD1. The CDR3 is 14 residues long. Germline values: CDR1 MNHEY, CDR2 SVGAGI. The J segment lost 4 bases and the V segment lost 6 bases, leaving 5 bases of the junction unmatched. CDR3 DNA: TGTGCCAGCAGACCGACAGGGGCGGGAAACACCATATATTTT. Encoded protein: CASRPTGAGNTIYF.

The chain combines TRBV7-9 with TRBJ2-7; D unresolved. CDR3 length: 13 amino acids. V lost 5 bases, J lost 3 bases, and 11 bases lay in between. Germline loops: CDR1 SEHNR, CDR2 FQNEAQ (reference sequence). CDR3 sequence reads: CASSILKFYEQYF. The CDR3 nucleotides are TGTGCCAGCAGCATTCTAAAATTCTACGAGCAGTACTTC.

The CDR3 bases are TGTGCCAGCAGCGTAGCTCCTAGCGCGAGGCCCCAGTACTTC. It codes for CASSVAPSARPQYF. The V and J genes are TRBV9 and TRBJ2-5; a weak D match, TRBD2 (6 bases). Germline CDR1 reads SGDLS; CDR2 reads YYNGEE. The CDR3 consists of 14 residues. V was trimmed by 0 bases and J by 9 bases, leaving 15 bases between them. The whole variable domain, remainder taken from reference TRBV9 and TRBJ2-5, is DSGVTQTPKHLITATGQRVTLRCSPRSGDLSVYWYQQSLDQGLQFLIQYYNGEERAKGNILERFSAQQFPDLHSELNLSSLELGDSALYFCASSVAPSARPQYFGPGTRLLVL.

The genes are TRBV24-1 and TRBJ2-3; 8 nucleotides line up with TRBD2. The CDR3 has 15 residues. J lost 4 bases, V lost 3 bases, and 5 bases had no gene match. Germline CDR1 KGHDR, CDR2 SFDVKD. The CDR3 spells CATSDRGLVADTQYF. As DNA, the CDR3 is TGTGCCACCAGTGATAGGGGACTAGTTGCAGATACGCAGTATTTT.

This CDR3 reads CASSYGGGGGQETQYF. In DNA form, the CDR3 reads TGTGCCAGCAGTTACGGTGGTGGGGGGGGGCAAGAGACCCAGTACTTC. The chain employs TRBV6-5 and TRBJ2-5; 7 nucleotides align to TRBD2. V shed 2 bases and J 2 bases; nucleotides not matched to a gene: 8. The germline gives CDR1 MNHEY, CDR2 SVGAGI. The CDR3 is 16 residues long.

This clone occurred once. This sequence joins TRBV30 and TRBJ2-5; 8 nucleotides align to TRBD2. This CDR3 region has 15 residues. Trimming cost V 0 bases and J 7 bases; bases outside gene matches: 10. Germline CDR1 is GTSNPN and CDR2 is SVGIG (reference sequence). This chain's CDR3 is CAWSVSPSGQGTQYF. As DNA, the CDR3 is TGTGCCTGGAGTGTATCGCCTAGCGGGCAGGGGACCCAGTACTTC.

The rearrangement uses TRBV11-2 and TRBJ2-7, with 8 bases matching TRBD2. V lost 11 bases, J lost 2 bases, and 14 bases stayed unmatched. The CDR3 is made up of 15 amino acids. Germline V gene lookup returns CDR1 SGHAT and CDR2 FQNNGV. The CDR3 reads CASSPRGGYTYEQYF. CDR3 in DNA: TGTGCCTCCTCCCCCCGGGGGGGGTACACCTACGAGCAGTACTTC.

This clone showed up just once. The V call is TRBV5-1, the J call TRBJ2-1; weak D call: TRBD1 (6 bases). V was trimmed by 2 bases and J by 8 bases, leaving 26 bases between them. The CDR3 consists of 18 residues. Looked up from germline, CDR1 is SGHRS and CDR2 is YFSETQ. The CDR3 protein is CASSFSPSGDKNPHEQFF. For the CDR3, the DNA is TGCGCCAGCAGCTTCTCACCCAGTGGGGACAAGAATCCCCATGAGCAGTTCTTC.

This chain links TRBV9 with TRBJ2-7, with TRBD1 matching over 8 bases. Germline-derived CDR1 and CDR2 are SGDLS and YYNGEE. V lost 0 bases, J lost 5 bases, and 10 bases stayed unmatched. The CDR3 is 16 amino acids. The CDR3 coding sequence is TGTGCCAGCAGCGTAGATGGAGACAGGGGTGCGCACGAGCAGTACTTC. Translation gives CASSVDGDRGAHEQYF.

The chain is built from TRBV7-9 and TRBJ1-6; possibly TRBD1 for D (5 bases). Germline lookup yields CDR1 SEHNR and CDR2 FQNEAQ (reference sequence). Trimming pared 2 bases from V and 7 bases from J, leaving 9 bases between. The CDR3 spans 14 residues. The CDR3 here is CASSLSQGNSPLHF. CDR3 bases: TGTGCCAGCAGCTTAAGCCAGGGAAATTCACCCCTCCACTTT. Full variable domain (rest looked up from reference TRBV7-9 and TRBJ1-6): DTGVSQNPRHKITKRGQNVTFRCDPISEHNRLYWYRQTLGQGPEFLTYFQNEAQLEKSRLLSDRFSAERPKGSFSTLEIQRTEQGDSAMYLCASSLSQGNSPLHFGNGTRLTVT.

This clone has a single count. This rearrangement joins TRBV3-1 (or the pseudogene TRBV3-2) to TRBJ2-5; 11 bases line up with TRBD2. V lost 4 bases and J lost 2; bases outside the gene matches: 3. Germline V gives CDR1 LGHDT, CDR2 YNNKEL (reference sequence). The CDR3 is 15 residues long. CDR3 in DNA: TGTGCCAGCAGCCTGACTAGCGGGGCTCAAGAGACCCAGTACTTC. It specifies CASSLTSGAQETQYF.

The rearrangement joins TRBV7-2 to TRBJ2-3; weak D call: TRBD2 (7 bases). V was clipped by 4 bases and J by 6 bases, with 14 bases between them. Germline V gene data show CDR1 as SGHTA and CDR2 as FQGNSA. The CDR3 runs 14 residues. The CDR3 region is CASSWRGGSDTQYF. In DNA, the CDR3 is TGTGCCAGCAGCTGGAGGGGGGGGTCGGATACGCAGTATTTT.

This chain uses TRBV7-3 with TRBJ2-1, with D perhaps matching TRBD2 (6 bases). Germline CDR1 and CDR2: SGHTA and FQGTGA. Trimming left V 3 bases short and J 8 bases short, with 11 bases between. CDR3 length: 13 residues. The CDR3 region has the DNA TGTGCCAGCAGCTTTATTGGCGGGGATGAGCAGTTCTTC. Its protein is CASSFIGGDEQFF. Full variable domain (missing parts from reference TRBV7-3 and TRBJ2-1): GAGVSQTPSNKVTEKGKYVELRCDPISGHTALYWYRQSLGQGPEFLIYFQGTGAADDSGLPNDRFFAVRPEGSVSTLKIQRTERGDSAVYLCASSFIGGDEQFFGPGTRLTVL.

V is TRBV5-1 and J is TRBJ1-2; TRBD1 matches 9 bases. Trimming took 5 bases from V and 5 from J; bases not matched to a gene: 7. CDR1 is SGHRS and CDR2 is YFSETQ in the germline V gene. The CDR3 extends over 14 amino acids. This chain's CDR3 is CASRPGQGLYGYTF. Written as DNA, the CDR3 is TGCGCCAGCAGACCGGGACAGGGTCTTTATGGCTACACCTTC.

The rearrangement links TRBV5-4 to TRBJ2-4; D gene unclear. This CDR3 is built from 14 residues. Germline V gene lookup returns CDR1 SGHNT and CDR2 YYREEE (reference sequence). V lost 0 bases to trimming and J lost 7 bases, with 11 bases between them. CDR3 residues: CASSLEAPGNIQYF. CDR3 coding DNA: TGTGCCAGCAGCTTGGAGGCCCCCGGGAACATTCAGTACTTC.

The V call is TRBV3-1 (or the pseudogene TRBV3-2), the J call TRBJ1-1; D remains ambiguous. Germline values: CDR1 LGHDT, CDR2 YNNKEL (reference sequence). Trimming shortened V by 10 bases and J by 1 base, and 10 bases separated the two germline ends. The CDR3 is made up of 12 amino acids. This chain's CDR3 is CATGNRNTEAFF. The CDR3 DNA reads TGTGCCACCGGGAACAGGAACACTGAAGCTTTCTTT.

This chain joins TRBV19 and TRBJ1-6, with D unclear. CDR3 length: 14 residues. Germline values: CDR1 LNHDA, CDR2 SQIVND (reference sequence). Trimming shortened V by 10 bases and J by 0 bases, and 10 bases separated the two germline ends. CDR3 nucleotide sequence: TGTGCCACCATGAGAAGCTCCTATAATTCACCCCTCCACTTT. It specifies CATMRSSYNSPLHF.

This chain joins TRBV29-1 and TRBJ2-4; 11 nucleotides match TRBD2. Looked up from germline, CDR1 is SQVTM and CDR2 is ANQGSEA. The ends lost 6 bases at V and 7 bases at J; junction bases unmatched: 8. The CDR3 loop spans 14 amino acids. The CDR3 loop reads CSVMGLAVANIQYF. Written as DNA, the CDR3 is TGCAGCGTGATGGGACTAGCGGTGGCTAACATTCAGTACTTC.

The sample holds a few counts of this clone. The chain couples TRBV10-3 to TRBJ2-7; TRBD2 agrees at 10 bases. V was pared by 3 bases and J by 3 bases, with 5 bases of the junction left unmatched. Germline V gene sequence: CDR1 ENHRY, CDR2 SYGVKD. The CDR3 is 15 amino acids. The CDR3 is CAISERTSGIYEQYF. Here the CDR3 DNA reads TGTGCCATCAGTGAAAGGACTAGCGGCATCTACGAGCAGTACTTC.

The genes are TRBV5-4 and TRBJ1-1, with a possible D match to TRBD1 (5 bases). This CDR3 spans 11 amino acids. The ends were cut back, 2 bases at V and 8 bases at J, with 7 bases in the middle. CDR1 and CDR2 (germline): SGHNT, YYREEE (reference sequence). CDR3 DNA: TGTGCCAGCAGCTTCTCAGGGGAAGCTTTCTTT. Translated, it gives CASSFSGEAFF.

The chain couples TRBV6-2 or TRBV6-3 to TRBJ2-7, with TRBD1 matching 7 bases. CDR3 length: 15 amino acids. After removal of 0 bases from V and 2 bases from J, the junction contained 4 bases not matched to a gene. Germline V gene data show CDR1 as MNHEY and CDR2 as SVGEGT. CDR3 residues: CASSYSDRATYEQYF. In DNA form, the CDR3 reads TGTGCCAGCAGTTACTCTGACAGGGCTACCTACGAGCAGTACTTC.

This chain connects TRBV6-2 or TRBV6-3 to TRBJ1-2, with D perhaps TRBD1 (5 bases). The CDR3 sequence is 11 residues long. Germline assignment: CDR1 MNHEY and CDR2 SVGEGT. V lost 2 bases and J 7 bases, leaving 5 bases between the germline ends. This CDR3 is CASSYRGGYTF. CDR3 nucleotide sequence: TGTGCCAGCAGTTACAGGGGTGGCTACACCTTC.